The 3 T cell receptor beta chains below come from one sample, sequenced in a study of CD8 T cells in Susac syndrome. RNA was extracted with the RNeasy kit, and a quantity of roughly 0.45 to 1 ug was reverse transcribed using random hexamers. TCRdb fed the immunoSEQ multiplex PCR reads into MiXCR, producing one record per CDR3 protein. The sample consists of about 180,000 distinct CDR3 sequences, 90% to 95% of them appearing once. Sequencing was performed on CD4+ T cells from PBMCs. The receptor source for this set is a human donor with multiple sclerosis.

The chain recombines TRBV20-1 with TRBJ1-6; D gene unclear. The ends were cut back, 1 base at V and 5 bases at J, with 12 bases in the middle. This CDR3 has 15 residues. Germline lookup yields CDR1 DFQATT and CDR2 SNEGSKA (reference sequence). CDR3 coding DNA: TGCAGTGCTAGAGCCTCAGGCAGAGATAATTCACCCCTCCACTTT. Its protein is CSARASGRDNSPLHF.

As DNA, the CDR3 is TGTGCCAGCAGTGAGAGGGGTGGCTACACCTTC. Translated, it gives CASSERGGYTF. This chain uses TRBV6-1 with TRBJ1-2; perhaps TRBD1 as D (5 bases). Looked up from germline, CDR1 is MNHNS and CDR2 is SASEGT. The CDR3 has 11 amino acids. The V and J ends lost 3 bases and 7 bases respectively, with 6 bases between them.

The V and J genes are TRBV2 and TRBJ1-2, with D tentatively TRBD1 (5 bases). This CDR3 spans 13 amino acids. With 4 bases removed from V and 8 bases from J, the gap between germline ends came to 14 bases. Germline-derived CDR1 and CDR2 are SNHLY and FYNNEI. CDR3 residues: CASSGSGAGGYTF. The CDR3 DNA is TGTGCCAGCAGTGGGTCTGGGGCTGGGGGCTACACCTTC.